The clone carrying this T cell receptor beta chain was counted a few times. Its target is not known. TCRdb recomputed calls from the RT-PCR reads with MiXCR, one row per CDR3 protein. This sample carries some 500,000 distinct CDR3 sequences, 15% to 20% of them seen once, and the ten largest clones take 3%. The data stem from a study of response to subunit inactivated influenza vaccine. The study's findings and limits: The authors offered the suggestion that each seasonal influenza vaccination recruits few new T cells.

This TCR came from a man between 50 and 70 years old who received an inactivated influenza vaccine. The sequenced sample was CD4+ T cells sorted from PBMCs, obtained 23 months after vaccination.

The CDR3 coding sequence is TGTGCCAGCAGCTTAGCGTCCAGGGCTTCACCCCTCCACTTT. Translating it yields CASSLASRASPLHF. The chain is built from TRBV7-9 and TRBJ1-6, with a tentative D call TRBD1 (5 bases). Trimming left V 0 bases short and J 9 bases short, with 9 bases between. The germline CDR1 and CDR2 sequences are SEHNR and FQNEAQ (reference sequence). The length of the CDR3 is 14 residues.